This TCR beta chain was observed in a study of T-cell memory formation after mild COVID-19. MiXCR, applied by TCRdb to the 5' RACE reads, yields one record per CDR3 protein. The table shows a few hundred thousand distinct CDR3 sequences, with roughly 21% occurring only once. This clonotype was observed a handful of times. Germline CDR1 reads GTSNPN; CDR2 reads SVGIG (reference sequence). CDR3 size: 14 residues. The sequence came from an adult woman who had mild COVID-19 (a few samples of this study predate the infection). Cell type and time point are not known. The chain joins TRBV30 to TRBJ2-7; perhaps TRBD2 as D (6 bases). The sequenced sample consisted of PBMCs or a T cell subset sorted from them (not recorded which). Here the CDR3 DNA reads TGTGCATATGGACTACTCCCCGTTTCCTACGAGCAGTACTTC. Its translation is CAYGLLPVSYEQYF.